Listed below are T cell receptor beta chains from one sample, sequenced in a study of blood T cells in healthy people across ages. TCRdb itself ran the 5' RACE reads through MiXCR, one entry per CDR3 protein. This table holds 1.4 million or so distinct CDR3 sequences, 40% to 45% found once. Input material: blood. These receptors were collected from a woman aged 18 to 35 in good health. CDR3s include the opening cysteine and the closing phenylalanine or tryptophan. Each record gives: clone size, V gene, D gene, J gene, CDR3 DNA, CDR3 protein. A D gene is named only where the DNA matches it firmly. The size field is filled for only some rows; it gives once, few, many or a size class.

>NA|TRBV7-2|TRBD2|TRBJ2-7
TGTGCCAGCAGCTTAGGCGGACTAGCGGGACATTACTCCTACAATGAGCAGTACTTC
CASSLGGLAGHYSYNEQYF
>NA|TRBV4-3|TRBD1|TRBJ2-1
TGCGCCAGCAGCCAAGACTTGCTCGACAGGGTAATAGGGACCAATGAGCAGTTCTTC
CASSQDLLDRVIGTNEQFF
>once|TRBV24-1|NA|TRBJ2-3
TGTGCCACCAGTGATCAGGGGAGGACAGATACGCAGTATTTT
CATSDQGRTDTQYF
>once|TRBV11-2|NA|TRBJ2-1
TGTGCCAGCAGCTGGGCCAGGTCCTCTGACAATGAGCAGTTCTTC
CASSWARSSDNEQFF
>NA|TRBV12-3/TRBV12-4|NA|TRBJ1-1
TGTGCCAGCAGTTTTGGGTCCTACAACACTGAAGCTTTCTTT
CASSFGSYNTEAFF
>NA|TRBV4-2|TRBD2|TRBJ2-3
TGTGCCAGCAGCCAACTGACTAGCGGAATCACAGATACGCAGTATTTT
CASSQLTSGITDTQYF
>few|TRBV5-1|TRBD1|TRBJ2-7
TGCGCCAGCAGCGTGCGGTCCGACAGGGGCGACGAGCAGTACTTC
CASSVRSDRGDEQYF
>NA|TRBV12-3/TRBV12-4|NA|TRBJ1-2
TGTGCCAGCAGTTCCCACGGACGGTTAGAATATGGCTACACCTTC
CASSSHGRLEYGYTF
>few|TRBV20-1|NA|TRBJ2-3
TGCAGTGCTAGCCGACCGAGTGGGGTTGATACGCAGTATTTT
CSASRPSGVDTQYF
>few|TRBV28|TRBD1|TRBJ1-5
TGTGCCAGCTCCGACAGGGGGAGGATTCAGCCCCAGCATTTT
CASSDRGRIQPQHF
>NA|TRBV15|NA|TRBJ2-7
TGTGCCACCAGCGGTAACAGGGAACCTGACGAGCAGTACTTC
CATSGNREPDEQYF
>many|TRBV4-3|NA|TRBJ1-5
TGCGCCAGCAGCCAAGATAGGGTAGGGAATCAGCCCCAGCATTTT
CASSQDRVGNQPQHF
>few|TRBV5-6|TRBD1|TRBJ1-1
TGTGCCAGCAGCCGCCGGCGGGCAGGGGGCATGAACACTGAAGCTTTCTTT
CASSRRRAGGMNTEAFF
>few|TRBV9|NA|TRBJ1-2
TGTGCCAGCAGCGTAGACCCACGGTCAGCGGAAAATGGCTACACCTTC
CASSVDPRSAENGYTF
>few|TRBV28|TRBD2|TRBJ2-7
TGTGCCAGCACCAGCCTAGCGGACTCCTACGAGCAGTACTTC
CASTSLADSYEQYF
>NA|TRBV29-1|NA|TRBJ2-1
TGCAGCGTTGATCAGGGGGGCCCCTACAATGAGCAGTTCTTC
CSVDQGGPYNEQFF
>NA|TRBV12-3/TRBV12-4|NA|TRBJ1-2
TGTGCCAGCAGCCTCGGGACGGAGGATGGCTACACCTTC
CASSLGTEDGYTF
>NA|TRBV19|NA|TRBJ2-5
TGTGCCAGTAGTAGGCTGACAGGCGCCCCGGAGCAGTACTTC
CASSRLTGAPEQYF
>NA|TRBV3-1|NA|TRBJ1-1
TGTGCCAGCAGCCAAGCAGGGGCGGGTACTGAAGCTTTCTTT
CASSQAGAGTEAFF
>NA|TRBV4-1|NA|TRBJ2-1
TGCGCCAGCAGCCAAGATCCGGACTCCCTCAATGAGCAGTTCTTC
CASSQDPDSLNEQFF
>NA|TRBV20-1|NA|TRBJ2-2
TGCAGTGCTAGCCAGTGGGGGAGGAGGGTCACCGGGGAGCTGTTTTTT
CSASQWGRRVTGELFF
>many|TRBV7-2|NA|TRBJ2-3
TGTGCCAGCAGCCCGATGTATGGAGATACGCAGTATTTT
CASSPMYGDTQYF
>few|TRBV2|NA|TRBJ2-7
TGTGCCAGCAGTGCGTCCTTTGAGTCCTACGAGCAGTACTTC
CASSASFESYEQYF
>NA|TRBV6-6|TRBD2|TRBJ2-3
TGTGCCAGCAGCCGACTAGCGGGAGTGTTGGATACGCAGTATTTT
CASSRLAGVLDTQYF
>NA|TRBV12-3/TRBV12-4|NA|TRBJ1-5
TGTGCCAGCAGTTCCGGGGGCGTGAAGCCCCAGCATTTT
CASSSGGVKPQHF
>once|TRBV20-1|NA|TRBJ2-1
TGCAGTGCTCCATCCGGGGGAAATGAGCAGTTCTTC
CSAPSGGNEQFF
>NA|TRBV10-3|NA|TRBJ2-3
TGTGCCATCAGCCAAACGGGAGCTAACACAGATACGCAGTATTTT
CAISQTGANTDTQYF
>few|TRBV6-2/TRBV6-3|NA|TRBJ2-1
TGTGCCAGCAGTTACTGGACAAATCATGAGCAGTTCTTC
CASSYWTNHEQFF
>NA|TRBV20-1|NA|TRBJ1-2
TGCAGTGCTAGAGATCTTGTGGATCCAGGGTCGTCCTATGGCTACACCTTC
CSARDLVDPGSSYGYTF
>NA|TRBV20-1|TRBD2|TRBJ2-7
TGCAGCCGAGGGACTACCTACGAGCAGTACTTC
CSRGTTYEQYF
>NA|TRBV7-7|NA|TRBJ2-7
TGTGCTAGCAGCCCTCAAATTGGGGGGTACGAGCAGTACTTC
CASSPQIGGYEQYF
>once|TRBV14|NA|TRBJ2-7
TGTGCCAGCAGCCAAGGCGGCGGATACCTCTACGAGCAGTACTTC
CASSQGGGYLYEQYF
>NA|TRBV6-2/TRBV6-3|NA|TRBJ2-5
TGTGCCAGCAGTTCGAGCTTACCGCGGGACGGGCCAGAGACCCAGTACTTC
CASSSSLPRDGPETQYF
>few|TRBV5-1|NA|TRBJ1-2
TGCGCCAGCAGCCCCGATGGACGGAACTATGGCTACACCTTC
CASSPDGRNYGYTF
>NA|TRBV24-1|TRBD1|TRBJ1-2
TGTGCCACCAGTGACTCGGGACAGGGGAGGCTCTATGGCTACACCTTC
CATSDSGQGRLYGYTF
>NA|TRBV20-1|NA|TRBJ1-5
TGCAGTGCTAAAGGACCGAGGGCTCAGCCCCAGCATTTT
CSAKGPRAQPQHF
>once|TRBV28|NA|TRBJ1-2
TGTGCCAGCAGTGTAGCCGCAAGTGGCTATGGCTACACCTTC
CASSVAASGYGYTF
>few|TRBV20-1|NA|TRBJ2-7
TGCAGTGCTAGGCAGACACAACTTGGCTACGAGCAGTACTTC
CSARQTQLGYEQYF
>NA|TRBV25-1|TRBD1|TRBJ1-1
TGTGCCAGCAGTGTAAGAGGTGTAAGGGACAGGGGGCCGAACACTGAAGCTTTCTTT
CASSVRGVRDRGPNTEAFF
>few|TRBV7-2|NA|TRBJ1-2
TGTGCCAGCAGCTTAGCTAGCTCGGGGCTCTATGGCTACACCTTC
CASSLASSGLYGYTF
>NA|TRBV11-2|NA|TRBJ1-1
TGTGCCAGCAGCTTATCAGGGTTCAACACTGAAGCTTTCTTT
CASSLSGFNTEAFF
>NA|TRBV4-1|TRBD2|TRBJ2-7
TGCGCCAGCAGCGCGCTCCCTAGCGGGGGGTATCTAAGCTCCTACAATGAGCAGTACTTC
CASSALPSGGYLSSYNEQYF
>NA|TRBV6-2/TRBV6-3|TRBD1|TRBJ1-5
TGTGCCAGCAGTTCAAGGGGGCGAGATCGCAATCAGCCCCAGCATTTT
CASSSRGRDRNQPQHF
>NA|TRBV10-1|NA|TRBJ2-3
TGCGCCAGCAGTGTTACGACAGGTACTACGCAGTATTTT
CASSVTTGTTQYF
>NA|TRBV29-1|NA|TRBJ2-5
TGCAGAGTTGAAAATTGGGGGGCAGGGGAGACCCAGTACTTC
CRVENWGAGETQYF